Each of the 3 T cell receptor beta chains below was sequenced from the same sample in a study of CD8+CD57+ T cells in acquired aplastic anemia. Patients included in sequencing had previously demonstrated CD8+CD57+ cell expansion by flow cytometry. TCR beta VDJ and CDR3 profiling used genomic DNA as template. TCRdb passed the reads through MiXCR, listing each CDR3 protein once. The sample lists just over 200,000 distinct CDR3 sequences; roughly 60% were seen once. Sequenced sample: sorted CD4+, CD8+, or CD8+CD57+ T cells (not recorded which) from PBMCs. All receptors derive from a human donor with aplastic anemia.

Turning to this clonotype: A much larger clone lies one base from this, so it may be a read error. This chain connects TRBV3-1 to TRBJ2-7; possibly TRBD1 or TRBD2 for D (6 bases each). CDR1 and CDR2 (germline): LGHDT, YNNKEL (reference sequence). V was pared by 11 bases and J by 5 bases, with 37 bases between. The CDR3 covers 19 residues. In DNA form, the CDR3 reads TGTGCCTGCACCGACTCATCGTCAGCGAGGGGGGCCCGAGGGGACGAGCAGTACTTC. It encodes CACTDSSSARGARGDEQYF.

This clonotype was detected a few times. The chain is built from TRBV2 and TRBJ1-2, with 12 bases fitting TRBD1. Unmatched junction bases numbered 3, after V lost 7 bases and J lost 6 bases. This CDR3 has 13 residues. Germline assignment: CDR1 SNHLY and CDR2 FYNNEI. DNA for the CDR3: TGTGCCAGCATTGGGACAGGGGGCAATGGCTACACCTTC. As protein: CASIGTGGNGYTF.

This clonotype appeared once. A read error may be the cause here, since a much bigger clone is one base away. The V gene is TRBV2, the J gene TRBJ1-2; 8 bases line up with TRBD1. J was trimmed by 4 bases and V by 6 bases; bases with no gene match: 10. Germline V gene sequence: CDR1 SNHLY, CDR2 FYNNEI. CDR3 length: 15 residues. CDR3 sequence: CASSQAGGVGYGYTF. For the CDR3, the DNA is TGTGCCAGCAGCCAAGCAGGGGGCGTAGGCTATGGCTACACCTTC.